Here is one T cell receptor beta chain with its context. What it recognizes is unknown. TCRdb keeps only in-frame clones here, not all; method: immunoSEQ multiplex PCR. Here the sample spans about 100,000 clones, roughly 80% being singletons. Germline CDR1 is SNHLY and CDR2 is FYNNEI. This CDR3 region has 13 residues. The V gene lost 8 bases and the J gene lost 5 bases, with 14 bases spanning the gap. The data were obtained in a study of memory CD4+ T cells and cytomegalovirus serostatus. In the study overall: Donors were healthy Belgian adults, 8 to 10 CMV seropositive and 24 seronegative. Overall study findings and caveats: About two fifths of the roughly 150 known CMV-associated TCRbeta sequences appeared in CD4+ memory.

The sort gate was single viable CD3+CD4+CD8-CD45RO+ cells for memory CD4+ T cells. Donors' CMV status reflects serum IgG against pp150, pp28, p38, p52. Total CD4+ T cells were enriched by CD4 positive selection. Specimen: memory CD4+ T cells from blood. The chain couples TRBV2 to TRBJ2-3; maybe TRBD1 (6 bases). This sequence was found in an adult in good health and CMV-seropositive. CDR3 nucleotide sequence: TGTGCCAGCCTACGGGACATTGAAGATACGCAGTATTTT. Its translation: CASLRDIEDTQYF.